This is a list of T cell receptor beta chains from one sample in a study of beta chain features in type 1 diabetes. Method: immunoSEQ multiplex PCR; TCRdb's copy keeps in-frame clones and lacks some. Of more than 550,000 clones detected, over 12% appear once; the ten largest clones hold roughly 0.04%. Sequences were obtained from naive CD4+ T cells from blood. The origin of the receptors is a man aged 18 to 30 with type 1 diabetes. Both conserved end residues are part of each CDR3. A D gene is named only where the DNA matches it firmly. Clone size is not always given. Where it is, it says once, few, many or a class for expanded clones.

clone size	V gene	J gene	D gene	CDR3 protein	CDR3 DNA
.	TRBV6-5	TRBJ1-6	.	CASSFGRYNSPLHF	TGTGCCAGCTCCTTCGGAAGATATAATTCACCCCTCCACTTT
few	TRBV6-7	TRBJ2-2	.	CASSLTLQGNTGELFF	TGTGCCAGCAGTCTAACTCTACAGGGGAACACCGGGGAGCTGTTTTTT
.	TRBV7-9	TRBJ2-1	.	CASSLERAHREQFF	TGTGCCAGCAGCTTAGAGCGGGCCCACAGGGAGCAGTTCTTC
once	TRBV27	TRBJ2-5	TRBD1	CASRVAGQGPQETQYF	TGTGCCAGCAGAGTCGCGGGACAGGGGCCACAAGAGACCCAGTACTTC
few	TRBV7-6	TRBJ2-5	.	CASSPTSTGNGETQYF	TGTGCCAGCAGCCCGACTTCTACAGGGAACGGGGAGACCCAGTACTTC
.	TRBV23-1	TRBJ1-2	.	CASSQSSARSPKGYTF	TGCGCCAGCAGTCAATCGTCAGCCCGAAGCCCAAAGGGCTACACCTTC
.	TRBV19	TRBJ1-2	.	CASSLQTLNYGYTF	TGTGCCAGTAGTCTACAGACCCTAAACTATGGCTACACCTTC
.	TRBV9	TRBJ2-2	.	CASSVGTLNTGELFF	TGTGCCAGCAGCGTAGGTACTTTGAACACCGGGGAGCTGTTTTTT
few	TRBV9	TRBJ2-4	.	CASSVDGALAKNIQYF	TGTGCCAGCAGCGTAGATGGGGCCCTAGCCAAAAACATTCAGTACTTC
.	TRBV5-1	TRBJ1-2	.	CASSSTGTSGRGYTF	TGCGCCAGCAGCTCTACCGGGACATCAGGGCGAGGCTACACCTTC
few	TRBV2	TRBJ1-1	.	CASSDRVNTEAFF	TGTGCCAGCAGTGACAGGGTTAACACTGAAGCTTTCTTT
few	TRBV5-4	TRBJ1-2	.	CASSLNGRDYGYTF	TGTGCCAGCAGCTTGAACGGCAGGGACTATGGCTACACCTTC
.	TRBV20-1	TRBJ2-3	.	CSARVPDTQYF	TGCAGTGCTAGAGTCCCAGATACGCAGTATTTT
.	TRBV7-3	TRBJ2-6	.	CASSLSQGNVLTF	TGTGCCAGCAGCTTGTCTCAGGGGAACGTCCTGACTTTC
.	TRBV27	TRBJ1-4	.	CASRQRREKLFF	TGTGCCAGCAGGCAAAGGCGTGAAAAACTGTTTTTT
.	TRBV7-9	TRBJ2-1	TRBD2	CASSLPSGGRYNEQFF	TGTGCCAGCAGCCTACCTAGCGGGGGTCGCTACAATGAGCAGTTCTTC
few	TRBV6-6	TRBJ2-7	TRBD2	CASSFPTSGYEQYF	TGTGCCAGCAGTTTCCCGACTAGCGGGTACGAGCAGTACTTC
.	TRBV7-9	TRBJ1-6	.	CASSFTGTNSPLHF	TGTGCCAGCAGCTTTACAGGGACGAATTCACCCCTCCACTTT
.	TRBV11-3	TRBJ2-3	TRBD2	CASSASGGASDTQYF	TGTGCCAGCAGCGCGAGCGGGGGAGCATCAGATACGCAGTATTTT
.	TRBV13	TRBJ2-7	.	CASSLMGVYEQYF	TGTGCCAGCAGCTTAATGGGTGTCTACGAGCAGTACTTC
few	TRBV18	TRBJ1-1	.	CASSPREGLNTEAFF	TGTGCCAGCTCTCCTAGGGAGGGGCTGAACACTGAAGCTTTCTTT
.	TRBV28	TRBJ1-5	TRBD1	CASSFGQGDQPQHF	TGTGCCAGCAGTTTCGGACAGGGAGATCAGCCCCAGCATTTT
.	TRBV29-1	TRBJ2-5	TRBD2	CSVLAGGQETQYF	TGCAGCGTTCTAGCGGGAGGGCAAGAGACCCAGTACTTC
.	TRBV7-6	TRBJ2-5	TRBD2	CASSLTSGSGETQYF	TGTGCCAGCAGCCTGACTAGCGGGTCAGGAGAGACCCAGTACTTC
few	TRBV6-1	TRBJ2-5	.	CASSEGRPGETQYF	TGTGCCAGCAGTGAAGGGAGGCCCGGAGAGACCCAGTACTTC
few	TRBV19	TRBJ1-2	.	CASSPGQNYGYTF	TGTGCCAGTAGTCCCGGACAGAACTATGGCTACACCTTC
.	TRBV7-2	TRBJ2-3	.	CASSSLRVDTQYF	TGTGCCAGCAGCTCCCTAAGGGTAGATACGCAGTATTTT
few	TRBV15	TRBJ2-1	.	CATSRPGTRKFF	TGTGCCACCAGCAGACCCGGGACGAGGAAGTTCTTC
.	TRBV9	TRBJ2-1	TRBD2	CASSPQTSLSYNEQFF	TGTGCCAGCAGCCCTCAGACTAGCCTCTCCTACAATGAGCAGTTCTTC
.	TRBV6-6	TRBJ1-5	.	CASRGDSNQPQHF	TGTGCCAGCAGGGGAGACAGCAATCAGCCCCAGCATTTT
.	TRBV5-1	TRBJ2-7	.	CASSLGTPTGEQYF	TGCGCCAGCAGCTTGGGGACTCCTACGGGGGAGCAGTACTTC